This T cell receptor beta chain derives from a study of T cells in Graves' hyperthyroidism and ophthalmopathy. Whole-study results and caveats: Most clonotypes that expanded in the thyroid above 0.001 also showed up in blood. Model output signaled ophthalmopathy a median around 6.9 months ahead of onset.

A patient was excluded if there was uncontrolled infection, other autoimmune disease, pregnancy or lactation. Diagnoses were made from clinical symptoms, serum measures (thyroxine and TRAb), thyroid ultrasound and orbital computed tomography. Amplified regions were TCR beta CDR3 sequences from RNA transcripts. The study used the HTBI primer set for a first-round RT-PCR of the TCR CDR3. In TCRdb, the multiplex PCR reads were re-called with MiXCR into one record per CDR3 protein. This sample has around 600,000 distinct CDR3 sequences, with just under 45% found just once. With regard to this clonotype: What it binds is not known.

Material: peripheral blood or thyroid tissue (not recorded which). The TCR originated in an adult man with Graves' disease, either hyperthyroidism or ophthalmopathy (not recorded which).

The CDR3 bases are TGCGCCAGCAGCTTATCCGGGGACCGAGCCGGGGAGCTGTTTTTT. Translating gives CASSLSGDRAGELFF. V and J are TRBV5-1 and TRBJ2-2; D possibly uses TRBD1 or TRBD2 (5 bases each). CDR1 is SGHRS, CDR2 YFSETQ, per germline. The CDR3 spans 15 residues. V gave up 2 bases and J gave up 6 bases, with 14 bases separating them.